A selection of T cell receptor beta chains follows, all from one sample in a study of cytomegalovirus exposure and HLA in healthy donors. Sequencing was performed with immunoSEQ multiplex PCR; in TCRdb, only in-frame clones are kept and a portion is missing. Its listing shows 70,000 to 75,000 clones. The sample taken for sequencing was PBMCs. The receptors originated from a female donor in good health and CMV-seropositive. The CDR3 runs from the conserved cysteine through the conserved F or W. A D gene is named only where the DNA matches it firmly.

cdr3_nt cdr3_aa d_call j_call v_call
TGCGCCAGCAGGACTGGAGGGGAGGAGACCCAGTACTTC CASRTGGEETQYF - TRBJ2-5 TRBV5-1
TGTGCCACCAGCAGACTTCGGGACTTCTCGAATGAGCAGTTCTTC CATSRLRDFSNEQFF - TRBJ2-1 TRBV15
TGTGCCAGCAGTGCGTGGCAGGGCCAGAACGGGTCACCCCTCCACTTT CASSAWQGQNGSPLHF - TRBJ1-6 TRBV6-1
TGTGCCAGCCGGAAGGGGGCGAGTAATTCACCCCTCCACTTT CASRKGASNSPLHF TRBD1 TRBJ1-6 TRBV6-5
TGTGCCAGCAGCTTAGGGGGTCTAGCATATGAGCAGTTCTTC CASSLGGLAYEQFF - TRBJ2-1 TRBV7-9
TGTGCCAGCAGTTACGAGGGACAGGGTAGTGAAGCTTTCTTT CASSYEGQGSEAFF TRBD1 TRBJ1-1 TRBV6-5
TGTGCCAGCAGTTCCTCCGGGACAGGCCTCTATGGCTACACCTTC CASSSSGTGLYGYTF TRBD1 TRBJ1-2 TRBV27
TGTGCCAGCAGCTTAGACTTGCTTGGTGGGGAGCTGTTTTTT CASSLDLLGGELFF - TRBJ2-2 TRBV7-9
TGTGCCAGCAGTTTATCCGTACAGGGGGGGCGCGAGCAGTACTTC CASSLSVQGGREQYF - TRBJ2-7 TRBV28
TGCGCCAGCAGCCAAGAATACAGCACCTACGAGCAGTACTTC CASSQEYSTYEQYF - TRBJ2-7 TRBV4-3
TGTGCCAGTAATACGGACTACTATGGCTACACCTTC CASNTDYYGYTF - TRBJ1-2 TRBV19
TGTGCCAGCAGCCCGCGGGGACGAGCTGGGGATACGCAGTATTTT CASSPRGRAGDTQYF - TRBJ2-3 TRBV5-5
TGTGCCAGCAGCCAAACCCTCGGACAGGGCGGGGTCTACGAGCAGTACTTC CASSQTLGQGGVYEQYF TRBD1 TRBJ2-7 TRBV14
TGTGCCAGCACCATTAGCGGTAGCACAGATACGCAGTATTTT CASTISGSTDTQYF - TRBJ2-3 TRBV7-9
TGTGCCAGCTCACCCAACCCCCCAGGCTACGAGCAGTACTTC CASSPNPPGYEQYF - TRBJ2-7 TRBV18
TGTGCCAGCAGCTTAAGGCCAGGGGGCAGGGATTCACCCCTCCACTTT CASSLRPGGRDSPLHF TRBD1 TRBJ1-6 TRBV7-9
TGTGCCAGCAGCTTCTCTAGCGGGAGGATCGACGAGCAGTACTTC CASSFSSGRIDEQYF TRBD2 TRBJ2-7 TRBV7-9
TGCAGTGCTAAAAGGGGTGAAAAACTGTTTTTT CSAKRGEKLFF - TRBJ1-4 TRBV20-1
TGCAGCGTTGATCGGACAGGGAATTACGAGCAGTACTTC CSVDRTGNYEQYF TRBD1 TRBJ2-7 TRBV29-1
TGTGCCAGCTCACTCGACAGGGGCGAGCAGTACTTC CASSLDRGEQYF TRBD1 TRBJ2-7 TRBV18
TGTGCCAGCAGCACGACTAGCGGGAGCCTTAGCGAGCAGTACTTC CASSTTSGSLSEQYF TRBD2 TRBJ2-7 TRBV2
TGTGCTAGTGGACAGAGGACAGGGGGCAACAATCAGCCCCAGCATTTT CASGQRTGGNNQPQHF TRBD1 TRBJ1-5 TRBV12-5
TGTGCCAGCAGTATGGGGACTAGGGCAGATACGCAGTATTTT CASSMGTRADTQYF TRBD2 TRBJ2-3 TRBV27
TGTGCCAGCAGTTTATACTTTCTCGGCACTATCGGGACAGGGTACAATGAGCAGTTCTTC CASSLYFLGTIGTGYNEQFF TRBD1 TRBJ2-1 TRBV28
TGTGCCAGCAGGGGGGGGCAGGGTGGGGTGGGTGTCAACTTC CASRGGQGGVGVNF - TRBJ2-7 TRBV28
TGCGCCAGCAGCCTCCCGGGGACAGGGGTCGTCTTTTATGGCTACACCTTC CASSLPGTGVVFYGYTF TRBD1 TRBJ1-2 TRBV5-1
TGTGCCAGCTCACTTAGGACTAGCGGGAGTATATACGAGCAGTACTTC CASSLRTSGSIYEQYF TRBD2 TRBJ2-7 TRBV18
TGTGCCACCAGCAGAGATGGGGACAGGGGGCGCAATGAGCAGTTCTTC CATSRDGDRGRNEQFF TRBD1 TRBJ2-1 TRBV15
TGTGCCAGCTCACCGACTAGCCAGAGCTCCTACAATGAGCAGTTCTTC CASSPTSQSSYNEQFF TRBD2 TRBJ2-1 TRBV18
TGTGCCAGTAGTAGGGCCGGGACAGGGGATTCACCCCTCCACTTT CASSRAGTGDSPLHF TRBD1 TRBJ1-6 TRBV19
TGTGCCAGCTCACTAACGCGGGACCCTGCCTACGAGCAGTACTTC CASSLTRDPAYEQYF - TRBJ2-7 TRBV18
TGTGCCAGCAGCTTAGGAGGCGGGGGAAGGTACGAGCAGTACTTC CASSLGGGGRYEQYF TRBD2 TRBJ2-7 TRBV11-3
TGTGCCAGCAGTGAAAGTGGACGGGAAAATTCACCCCTCCACTTT CASSESGRENSPLHF - TRBJ1-6 TRBV6-1
TGCGCCAGCAGCTTGACAGGGGGTACGAACACCGGGGAGCTGTTTTTT CASSLTGGTNTGELFF TRBD1 TRBJ2-2 TRBV5-1
TGTGCCAGCAGCGCCCACGGGGTCGATTCACCCCTCCACTTT CASSAHGVDSPLHF - TRBJ1-6 TRBV7-2
TGTGCCAGCAGCTTACCGTCGGCCGGGGAGCTGTTTTTT CASSLPSAGELFF - TRBJ2-2 TRBV7-9
TGCGCCAGCAGCTCCTCTAGCGGGGAATACAATGAGCAGTTCTTC CASSSSSGEYNEQFF TRBD2 TRBJ2-1 TRBV5-1
TGCGCCAGCAGCCAAGGGGCTGCTAGCGGGAGACCCCAAGAGACCCAGTACTTC CASSQGAASGRPQETQYF TRBD2 TRBJ2-5 TRBV4-1
TGTGCCAGCAGACCCTGGGACAGAGAAGCTTTCTTT CASRPWDREAFF TRBD1 TRBJ1-1 TRBV28
TGCGCCAGCAGCGCTTCGGGACAGGTTAACACTGAAGCTTTCTTT CASSASGQVNTEAFF TRBD1 TRBJ1-1 TRBV5-1
TGTGCCAGCAGCCCCTCGCCGGGGGGCGACGGCACAGATACGCAGTATTTT CASSPSPGGDGTDTQYF - TRBJ2-3 TRBV4-2
TGTGCCAGCAGAAGAGGGAACTATGGCTACACCTTC CASRRGNYGYTF - TRBJ1-2 TRBV7-2
TGTGCTAGCAGCTTAAGCGCGGGGGGGCAAGAGACCCAGTACTTC CASSLSAGGQETQYF TRBD2 TRBJ2-5 TRBV7-7
TGTGCCAGCAGCCAGCAGGGTAGGGGCTATGGCTACACCTTC CASSQQGRGYGYTF - TRBJ1-2 TRBV5-6
TGCGCCAGCAGCCGAATCCTTAGCGGGGGTGAGCAGTTCTTC CASSRILSGGEQFF TRBD2 TRBJ2-1 TRBV4-1
TGTGCCAGCAGTTTGTGGACAGGGTTTGGCGGGGAGCTGTTTTTT CASSLWTGFGGELFF TRBD1 TRBJ2-2 TRBV28
TGTGCCAGCAGTTACCGGGGGGCGCTAGCGGAGCTGTTTTTT CASSYRGALAELFF - TRBJ2-2 TRBV6-5
TGTGCCAGCAGCTTCCCGGGGTTGGGTGAGCAGTTCTTC CASSFPGLGEQFF - TRBJ2-1 TRBV7-9
TGTGCCAGCAGCCCAGGGACAGAGAACACTGAAGCTTTCTTT CASSPGTENTEAFF TRBD1 TRBJ1-1 TRBV7-9
TGTGCCAGCAGCTTATGGGGGGCCTACGAGCAGTACTTC CASSLWGAYEQYF - TRBJ2-7 TRBV7-9
TGTGCCAGCAGTATGACAGGGGGCCTTACGGATAGCCATTACTTC CASSMTGGLTDSHYF TRBD1 TRBJ2-5 TRBV27
TGTGCCAGCAGCACGGACACAGGCTCTGGGGCCAACGTCCTGACTTTC CASSTDTGSGANVLTF - TRBJ2-6 TRBV28
TGCGCCAGCAGCCGAGGAACAGGAGTCTACAATGAGCAGTTCTTC CASSRGTGVYNEQFF - TRBJ2-1 TRBV4-3
TGTGCCAGCAGCCAAGATACACAGTCCGTCTACGAGCAGTACTTC CASSQDTQSVYEQYF - TRBJ2-7 TRBV4-2
TGTGCCAGCAGTTTAGTAGCGGGGGCCCCAGAGGAGCAGTACTTC CASSLVAGAPEEQYF TRBD2 TRBJ2-7 TRBV27
TGTGCCAGCAGCCTCGGGCCCACACGCGGGAACACCATATATTTT CASSLGPTRGNTIYF - TRBJ1-3 TRBV6-5
TGTGCCAGCAGTGAAGCGAGCGGGGGGACCTACGAGCAGTACTTC CASSEASGGTYEQYF TRBD2 TRBJ2-7 TRBV6-1
TGTGCCAGCAGCTCACCTAATGGGAGAATAAGACTAGCGGGAGCCCCCTACGAGCAGTACTTC CASSSPNGRIRLAGAPYEQYF TRBD2 TRBJ2-7 TRBV7-4
TGTGCCAGCAGACCCCGGCTCCGTAGACAGGGTTATAATTCACCCCTCCACTTT CASRPRLRRQGYNSPLHF TRBD1 TRBJ1-6 TRBV11-2